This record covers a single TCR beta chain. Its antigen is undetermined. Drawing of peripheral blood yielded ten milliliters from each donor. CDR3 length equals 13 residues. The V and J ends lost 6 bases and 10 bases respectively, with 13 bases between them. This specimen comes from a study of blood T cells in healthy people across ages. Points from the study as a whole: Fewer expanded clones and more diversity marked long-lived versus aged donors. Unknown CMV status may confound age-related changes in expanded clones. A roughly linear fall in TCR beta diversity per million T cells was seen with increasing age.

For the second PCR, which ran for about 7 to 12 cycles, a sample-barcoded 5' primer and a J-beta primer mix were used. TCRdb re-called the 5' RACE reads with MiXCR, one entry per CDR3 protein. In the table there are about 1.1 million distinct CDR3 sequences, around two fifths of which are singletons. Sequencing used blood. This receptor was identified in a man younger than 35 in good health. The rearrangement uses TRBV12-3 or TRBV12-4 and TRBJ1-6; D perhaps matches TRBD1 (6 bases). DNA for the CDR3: TGTGCCAGCAGCAAGGACAGTAGATCACCCCTCCACTTT. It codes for CASSKDSRSPLHF.